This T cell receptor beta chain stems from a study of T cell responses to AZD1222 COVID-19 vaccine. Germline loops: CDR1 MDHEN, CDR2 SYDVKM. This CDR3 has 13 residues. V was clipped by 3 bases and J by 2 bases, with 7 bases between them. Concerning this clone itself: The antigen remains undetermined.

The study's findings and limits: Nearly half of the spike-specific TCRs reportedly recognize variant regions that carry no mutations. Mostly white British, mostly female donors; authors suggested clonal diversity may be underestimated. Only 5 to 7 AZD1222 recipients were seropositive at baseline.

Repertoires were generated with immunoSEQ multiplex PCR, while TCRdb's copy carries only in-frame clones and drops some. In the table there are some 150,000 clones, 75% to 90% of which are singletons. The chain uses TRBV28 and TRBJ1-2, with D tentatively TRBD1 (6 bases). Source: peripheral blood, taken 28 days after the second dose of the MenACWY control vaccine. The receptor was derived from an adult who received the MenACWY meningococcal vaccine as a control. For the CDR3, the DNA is TGTGCCAGCAGTTTCACAGGGAACTATGGCTACACCTTC. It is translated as CASSFTGNYGYTF.